This TCR beta chain was recovered during a study of human T cells and chemical hapten exposure. Study at large: Mainly, slight library volume differences in the pool made TCR yields vary.

Time point meaning: patch test 3, about 24 weeks after DPC sensitization. Treatment given: therapeutic diphenylcyclopropenone sensitization with weekly scalp DPC. The drawing of blood occurred before each patch test was applied. This clonotype showed up many times. Its antigen remains unknown. Germline V gives CDR1 DFQATT, CDR2 SNEGSKA (reference sequence). CDR3 size: 15 residues. Trimming shortened V by 0 bases and J by 6 bases, and 12 bases separated the two germline ends. Study-wide points: There was a positive correlation between PT1 expanded TCR counts and patch test score.

For the library, individual cDNA molecules each received unique molecular identifiers. TCRdb reprocessed the RACE reads via MiXCR and lists one record per CDR3 protein. The table records over 75,000 distinct CDR3 sequences, roughly a tenth of them present only once. The gene calls are TRBV20-1 and TRBJ1-6; D not certain. The starting material was whole blood, obtained in connection with sensitization to the hapten diphenylcyclopropenone (DPC). The sequence came from a young woman with alopecia areata. Some clones in this sample may be carry-over from other donors' samples. CDR3: CSARDSTEINSPLHF. The CDR3 nucleotides are TGCAGTGCTAGAGATTCCACAGAAATTAATTCACCCCTCCACTTT.